This T cell receptor (beta chain) stems from a study of radiotherapy plus CTLA-4 blockade in lung cancer listed by TCRdb under 2018. For the wider study: Objective responses were observed in approximately 19% of enrolled patients, and disease control was achieved in around 30%. Points the paper makes about the study in general: Early dynamic changes in blood T cell clones, together with increased serum interferon-beta after radiation, were reported as the strongest predictors of response. TCR clones derived from tumors expanded in peripheral blood after treatment with radiotherapy and ipilimumab.

Comment on this clone: Its antigen is not yet known. It has no much larger one-base neighbor in the sample; base qualities were not kept.

Preparation of the library involved the immunoSEQ multiplex PCR assay. Imported from immuneACCESS, the table was reduced by TCRdb to in-frame sequences with V and J called. These copies leave out some clones; in studies compared against another copy, an unresolved V gene accounts for under half, and the cause of the remainder is not known. Here the sample has more than 90,000 clones; about four fifths occur a single time. Around 25% of the sample belongs to the ten largest clones. The study evaluated CTLA-4 blockade (ipilimumab) given together with focal radiation therapy in patients who had chemo-refractory metastatic non-small-cell lung cancer. Its CDR3 holds 15 amino acids, cysteine through phenylalanine. The only DNA kept is the CDR3, 45 bases in frame from the first base. Trimming removed 1 base from V and 0 bases from J, leaving 6 bases between the germline ends. CDR1 SGHAT and CDR2 FQNNGV are derived from the germline V gene.

The sequence is built from TRBV11-2 and TRBJ2-2; TRBD2 is a weak D gene call, 5 bases matching. Specimen: peripheral blood, collected from a patient treated with radiotherapy plus ipilimumab. This receptor was identified in a human donor with non-small cell lung cancer that progressed on radiotherapy plus ipilimumab. The nucleotide sequence is TGTGCCAGCAGCTTAGCGGGGTCGAACACCGGGGAGCTGTTTTTT. Translated, it reads CASSLAGSNTGELFF.